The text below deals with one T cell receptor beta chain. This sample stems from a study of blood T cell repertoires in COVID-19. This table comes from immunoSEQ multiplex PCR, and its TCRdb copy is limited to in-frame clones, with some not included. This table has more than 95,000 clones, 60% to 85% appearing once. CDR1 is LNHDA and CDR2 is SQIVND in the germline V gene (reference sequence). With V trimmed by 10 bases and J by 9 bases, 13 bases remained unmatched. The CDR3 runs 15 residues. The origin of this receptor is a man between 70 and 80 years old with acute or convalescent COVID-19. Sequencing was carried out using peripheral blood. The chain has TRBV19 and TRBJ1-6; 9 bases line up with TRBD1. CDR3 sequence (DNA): TGTGCCACAAGGGGCCGGACAGGGGATAGTTCACCCCTCCACTTT. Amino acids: CATRGRTGDSSPLHF.